These 17 T cell receptor beta chains came from one sample sequenced in a study of identical twins. TCRdb analysed the 5' RACE reads with MiXCR anew, one entry per CDR3 protein. The table shows about 520,000 distinct CDR3 sequences, with roughly a fifth occurring only once. These same records also appear under a second study, on T cells expressing NK-cell markers.

Sequences were obtained from CD4+ T cells sorted from blood. The receptors shown here come from a woman between 18 and 29 years old in good health.

The chain couples TRBV11-3 to TRBJ2-3, with D perhaps TRBD1 or TRBD2 (6 bases each). The germline V and J ends were trimmed by 1 base and 10 bases, with 9 bases remaining between them. Germline V CDR1 and CDR2: SGHNT, YENEEA. CDR3 length: 12 residues. CDR3 loop: CASSLARGAQYF. In DNA form, the CDR3 reads TGTGCCAGCAGCTTAGCTAGGGGGGCGCAGTATTTT. Full variable domain (rest looked up from reference TRBV11-3 and TRBJ2-3): EAGVVQSPRYKIIEKKQPVAFWCNPISGHNTLYWYLQNLGQGPELLIRYENEEAVDDSQLPKDRFSAERLKGVDSTLKIQPAELGDSAVYLCASSLARGAQYFGPGTRLTVL.

V usage is TRBV3-1 and J usage is TRBJ2-7, with D hard to call. CDR3 length equals 12 residues. V was clipped by 6 bases and J by 2 bases, with 8 bases between them. Germline CDR1 LGHDT, CDR2 YNNKEL (reference sequence). The CDR3 region has the DNA TGTGCCAGCAGGTCCCGAACCTACGAGCAGTACTTC. It encodes CASRSRTYEQYF.

This clonotype was observed a few times. This chain connects TRBV2 to TRBJ2-3, with TRBD2 identical over 11 bases. CDR3 length equals 16 residues. From germline, CDR1 is SNHLY and CDR2 FYNNEI. V shed 7 bases and J 4 bases; nucleotides not matched to a gene: 10. The CDR3 loop is CASNFLGLADSDTQYF. The DNA for the CDR3 is TGTGCCAGCAATTTTTTGGGACTAGCGGACTCAGATACGCAGTATTTT.

This clonotype was counted only a few times. The chain uses TRBV3-1 and TRBJ2-1, with TRBD2 matching 7 bases. Germline loops: CDR1 LGHDT, CDR2 YNNKEL (reference sequence). V lost 7 bases, J lost 6 bases, and 9 bases stayed unmatched. This CDR3 has 14 amino acids. DNA for the CDR3: TGTGCCAGCACCACAAGGGGCGGGAGCAATGAGCAGTTCTTC. This codes for CASTTRGGSNEQFF.

This clonotype was seen many times. The rearrangement links TRBV6-5 to TRBJ2-7; no clear D gene. CDR1 and CDR2 (germline): MNHEY, SVGAGI. Trimming stripped 2 bases from V and 0 bases from J, with 11 bases between. The CDR3 is made up of 15 amino acids. CDR3 amino acids: CASSYTGGFSYEQYF. The CDR3 region has the DNA TGTGCCAGCAGTTACACCGGTGGTTTCTCCTACGAGCAGTACTTC.

The table lists this clonotype with many counts. J is TRBJ1-6 and V is TRBV3-1; maybe TRBD1 (5 bases). This CDR3 comprises 15 residues. Trimming left V 7 bases short and J 6 bases short, with 16 bases between. Germline V lookup: CDR1 LGHDT, CDR2 YNNKEL (reference sequence). CDR3 region: CASKNQGFGNSPLHF. In DNA form, the CDR3 reads TGTGCCAGCAAGAATCAGGGTTTTGGTAATTCACCCCTCCACTTT.

A few counts support this clonotype. This chain links TRBV4-3 with TRBJ2-2; no clear D. The germline CDR1 and CDR2 sequences are LGHNA and YSLEER. This CDR3 has 19 residues. V was cut by 1 base and J by 5 bases, with 23 bases left in between. CDR3 DNA: TGCGCCAGCAGCCAAGGGCCCGAGGCGGTGATTCTCGGTACCGGGGAGCTGTTTTTT. Amino acid sequence: CASSQGPEAVILGTGELFF.

This rearrangement joins TRBV7-2 to TRBJ2-1; D may match TRBD1 or TRBD2 (5 bases each). Trimming pared 6 bases from V and 6 bases from J, leaving 9 bases between. The germline CDR1 and CDR2 sequences are SGHTA and FQGNSA. The CDR3 loop spans 12 amino acids. CDR3 sequence: CASRLGANEQFF. The CDR3 nucleotides are TGTGCCAGCAGACTAGGGGCCAATGAGCAGTTCTTC.

This clonotype came up many times. V and J are TRBV7-2 and TRBJ2-4, with 9 bases fitting TRBD2. The CDR3 runs 14 residues. From germline, CDR1 is SGHTA and CDR2 FQGNSA. The ends lost 5 bases at V and 7 bases at J; junction bases unmatched: 6. CDR3 sequence: CASSLWTSANIQYF. The CDR3 DNA sequence: TGTGCCAGCAGCCTCTGGACTAGCGCGAACATTCAGTACTTC.

The chain is built from TRBV7-2 and TRBJ2-1; D might be TRBD2 (5 bases). The CDR3 is 13 amino acids. Trimming left V 5 bases short and J 5 bases short, with 10 bases between. Germline values: CDR1 SGHTA, CDR2 FQGNSA. As DNA, the CDR3 is TGTGCCAGCAGCGTAGGACTTGACAATGAGCAGTTCTTC. Translating it yields CASSVGLDNEQFF.

This chain links TRBV20-1 with TRBJ2-1, with D hard to call. The CDR3 contains 12 residues. Germline CDR1 DFQATT, CDR2 SNEGSKA (reference sequence). Trimming stripped 6 bases from V and 9 bases from J, with 15 bases between. CDR3 protein: CSADRGPREQFF. CDR3 coding DNA: TGCAGTGCCGACCGTGGTCCGCGTGAGCAGTTCTTC.

The chain couples TRBV29-1 to TRBJ2-7; 7 bases are a match to TRBD1. Looked up from germline, CDR1 is SQVTM and CDR2 is ANQGSEA. Trimming took 8 bases from V and 4 from J; bases not matched to a gene: 14. The CDR3 is made up of 14 amino acids. This chain's CDR3 is CSSNRQGQDYEQYF. The DNA of the CDR3 is TGCAGCTCAAACCGACAGGGCCAAGATTACGAGCAGTACTTC.

V usage is TRBV19 and J usage is TRBJ2-7, with a possible D match to TRBD2 (5 bases). Trimming removed 6 bases at V and 0 bases at J, with 9 bases between. This CDR3 is 13 amino acids long. Germline V gene data show CDR1 as LNHDA and CDR2 as SQIVND (reference sequence). The CDR3 spells CASRDLSSYEQYF. The CDR3 region has the DNA TGTGCCAGTAGGGACTTGAGCTCCTACGAGCAGTACTTC. The full variable domain, completed using reference TRBV19 and TRBJ2-7, is DGGITQSPKYLFRKEGQNVTLSCEQNLNHDAMYWYRQDPGQGLRLIYYSQIVNDFQKGDIAEGYSVSREKKESFPLTVTSAQKNPTAFYLCASRDLSSYEQYFGPGTRLTVT.

The chain employs TRBV20-1 and TRBJ1-4; the match to TRBD1 covers 8 bases. CDR3 length: 15 residues. Unmatched junction bases numbered 10, after V lost 3 bases and J lost 7 bases. Germline V CDR1 and CDR2: DFQATT, SNEGSKA (reference sequence). The CDR3, as DNA: TGCAGTGCTAGGGGACTGACAGGGGCCAGTGAAAAACTGTTTTTT. Translation gives CSARGLTGASEKLFF.

This rearrangement joins TRBV20-1 to TRBJ1-2, with D unclear. The CDR3 contains 12 residues. The germline gives CDR1 DFQATT, CDR2 SNEGSKA (reference sequence). The ends were cut back, 5 bases at V and 2 bases at J, with 9 bases in the middle. The CDR3 spells CSASPENYGYTF. The DNA for the CDR3 is TGCAGTGCTTCTCCAGAGAACTATGGCTACACCTTC.

This chain uses TRBV29-1 with TRBJ2-7; the match to TRBD2 covers 8 bases. Germline V CDR1 and CDR2: SQVTM, ANQGSEA. With 6 bases clipped from V and 1 base from J, the junction kept 8 bases outside the gene matches. CDR3 length equals 14 residues. CDR3 region: CSVGRVAGSYEQYF. The DNA of the CDR3 is TGCAGCGTGGGTCGGGTAGCGGGATCCTACGAGCAGTACTTC.

On this clonotype: This may be a read error: a much more frequent sequence differs by one nucleotide. The chain employs TRBV6-5 and TRBJ1-1, with no clear D. Trimming took off 6 bases at V and 4 bases at J, with 6 bases between the two ends. Germline loops: CDR1 MNHEY, CDR2 SVGAGI. CDR3 size: 11 residues. This CDR3 reads CASRGGTEAFF. For the CDR3, the DNA is TGTGCCAGCAGGGGTGGCACTGAAGCTTTCTTT.